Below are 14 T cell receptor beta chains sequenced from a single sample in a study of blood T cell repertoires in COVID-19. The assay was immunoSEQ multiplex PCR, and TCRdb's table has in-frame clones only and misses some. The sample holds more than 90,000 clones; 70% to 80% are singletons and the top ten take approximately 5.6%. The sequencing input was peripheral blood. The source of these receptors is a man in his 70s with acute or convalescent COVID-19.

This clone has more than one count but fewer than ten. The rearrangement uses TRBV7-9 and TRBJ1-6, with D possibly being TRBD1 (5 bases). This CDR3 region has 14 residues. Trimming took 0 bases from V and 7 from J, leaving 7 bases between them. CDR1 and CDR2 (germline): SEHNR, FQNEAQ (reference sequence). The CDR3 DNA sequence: TGTGCCAGCAGCTTAGCCGGGGGAAATTCACCCCTCCACTTT. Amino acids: CASSLAGGNSPLHF.

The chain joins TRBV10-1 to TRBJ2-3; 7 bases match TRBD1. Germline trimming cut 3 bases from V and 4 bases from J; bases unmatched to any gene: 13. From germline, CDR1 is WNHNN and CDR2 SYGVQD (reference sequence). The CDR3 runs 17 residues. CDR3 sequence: CASSERGRQGQPDTQYF. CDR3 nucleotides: TGCGCCAGCAGTGAAAGGGGAAGACAGGGCCAGCCAGATACGCAGTATTTT.

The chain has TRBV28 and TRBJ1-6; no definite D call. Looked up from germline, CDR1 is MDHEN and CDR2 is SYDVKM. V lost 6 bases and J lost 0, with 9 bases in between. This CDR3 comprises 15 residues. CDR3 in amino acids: CASSPLSSYNSPLHF. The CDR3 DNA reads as TGTGCCAGCAGCCCTCTTAGCTCCTATAATTCACCCCTCCACTTT. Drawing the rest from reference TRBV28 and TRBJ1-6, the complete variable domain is DVKVTQSSRYLVKRTGEKVFLECVQDMDHENMFWYRQDPGLGLRLIYFSYDVKMKEKGDIPEGYSVSREKKERFSLILESASTNQTSMYLCASSPLSSYNSPLHFGNGTRLTVT.

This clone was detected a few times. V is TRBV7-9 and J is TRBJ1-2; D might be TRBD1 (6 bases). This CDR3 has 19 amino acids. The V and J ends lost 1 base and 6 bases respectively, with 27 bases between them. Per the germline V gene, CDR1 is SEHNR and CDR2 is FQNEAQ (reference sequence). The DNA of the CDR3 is TGTGCCAGCAGCTTAGGTACCAGGCGGCGGCAGGGGCTACCCGATGGCTACACCTTC. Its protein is CASSLGTRRRQGLPDGYTF.

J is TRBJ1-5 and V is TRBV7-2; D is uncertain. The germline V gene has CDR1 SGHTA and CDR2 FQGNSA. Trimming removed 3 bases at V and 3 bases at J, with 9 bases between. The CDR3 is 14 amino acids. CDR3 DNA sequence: TGTGCCAGCAGCTTCAACGGGATCAATCAGCCCCAGCATTTT. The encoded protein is CASSFNGINQPQHF.

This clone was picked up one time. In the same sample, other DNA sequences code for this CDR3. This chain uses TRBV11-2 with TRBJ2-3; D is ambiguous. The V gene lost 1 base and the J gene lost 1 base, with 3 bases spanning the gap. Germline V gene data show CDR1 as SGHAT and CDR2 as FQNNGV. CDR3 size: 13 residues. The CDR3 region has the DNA TGTGCCAGCAGCTTAGCCGGCACAGATACGCAGTATTTT. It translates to CASSLAGTDTQYF.

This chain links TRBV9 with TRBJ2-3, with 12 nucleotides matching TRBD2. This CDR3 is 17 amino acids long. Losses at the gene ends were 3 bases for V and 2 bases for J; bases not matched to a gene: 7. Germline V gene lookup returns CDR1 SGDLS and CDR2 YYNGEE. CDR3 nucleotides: TGTGCCAGCAGCGGTGGGACTAGCGGGTTTCTCACAGATACGCAGTATTTT. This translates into CASSGGTSGFLTDTQYF.

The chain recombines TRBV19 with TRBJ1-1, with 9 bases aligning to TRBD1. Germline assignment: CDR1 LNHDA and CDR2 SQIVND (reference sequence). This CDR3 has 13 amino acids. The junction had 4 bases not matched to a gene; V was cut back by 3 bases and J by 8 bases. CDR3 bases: TGTGCCAGTAGTATCCGGGACAGGGTGGAAGCTTTCTTT. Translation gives CASSIRDRVEAFF.

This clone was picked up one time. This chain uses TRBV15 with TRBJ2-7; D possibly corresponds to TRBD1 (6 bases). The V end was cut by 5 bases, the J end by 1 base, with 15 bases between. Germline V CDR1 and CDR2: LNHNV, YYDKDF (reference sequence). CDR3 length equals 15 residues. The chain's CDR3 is CATSRVGARSYEQYF. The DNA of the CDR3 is TGTGCCACCAGCCGAGTGGGGGCGCGGTCCTACGAGCAGTACTTC.

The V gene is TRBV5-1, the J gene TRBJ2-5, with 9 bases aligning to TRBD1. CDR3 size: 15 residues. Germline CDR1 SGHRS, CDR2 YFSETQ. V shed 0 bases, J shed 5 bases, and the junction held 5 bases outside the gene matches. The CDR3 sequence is CASSLAGTGRETQYF. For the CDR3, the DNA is TGCGCCAGCAGCTTGGCGGGGACAGGGAGGGAGACCCAGTACTTC.

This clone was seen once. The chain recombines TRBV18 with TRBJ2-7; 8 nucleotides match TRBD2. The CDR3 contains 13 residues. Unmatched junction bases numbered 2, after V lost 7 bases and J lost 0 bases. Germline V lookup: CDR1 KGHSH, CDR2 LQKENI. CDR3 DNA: TGTGCCAGCTTGAGCGGGAGCTCCTACGAGCAGTACTTC. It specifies CASLSGSSYEQYF.

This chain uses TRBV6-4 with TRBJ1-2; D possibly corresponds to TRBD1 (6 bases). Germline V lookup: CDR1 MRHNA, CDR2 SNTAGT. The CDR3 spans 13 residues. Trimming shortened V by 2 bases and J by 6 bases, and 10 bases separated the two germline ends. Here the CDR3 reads CASSDNQGHGYTF. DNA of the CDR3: TGTGCCAGCAGTGACAATCAGGGGCATGGCTACACCTTC.

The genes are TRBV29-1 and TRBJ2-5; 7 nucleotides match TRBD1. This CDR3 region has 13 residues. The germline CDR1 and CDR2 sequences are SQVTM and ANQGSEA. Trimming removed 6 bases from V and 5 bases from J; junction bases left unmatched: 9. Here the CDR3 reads CSVETGQLETQYF. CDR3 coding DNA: TGCAGCGTGGAGACAGGGCAGTTGGAGACCCAGTACTTC. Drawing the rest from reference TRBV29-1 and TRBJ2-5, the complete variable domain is SAVISQKPSRDICQRGTSLTIQCQVDSQVTMMFWYRQQPGQSLTLIATANQGSEATYESGFVIDKFPISRPNLTFSTLTVSNMSPEDSSIYLCSVETGQLETQYFGPGTRLLVL.

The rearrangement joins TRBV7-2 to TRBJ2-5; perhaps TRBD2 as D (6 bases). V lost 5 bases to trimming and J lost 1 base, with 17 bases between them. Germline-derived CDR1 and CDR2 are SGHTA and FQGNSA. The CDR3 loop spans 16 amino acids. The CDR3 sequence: CASSPTGSGIQETQYF. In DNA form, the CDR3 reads TGTGCCAGCAGCCCCACTGGTAGCGGAATCCAAGAGACCCAGTACTTC.